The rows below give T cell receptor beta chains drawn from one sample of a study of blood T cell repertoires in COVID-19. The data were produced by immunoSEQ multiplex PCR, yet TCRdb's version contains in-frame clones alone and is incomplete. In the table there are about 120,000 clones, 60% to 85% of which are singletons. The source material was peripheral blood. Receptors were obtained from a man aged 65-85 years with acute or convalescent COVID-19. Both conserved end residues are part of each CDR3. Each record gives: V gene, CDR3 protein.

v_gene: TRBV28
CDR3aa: CASSLGLANTGELFF

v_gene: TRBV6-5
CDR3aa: CASSYSRETYEQYF

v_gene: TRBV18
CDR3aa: CASSPPGLSPETQYF

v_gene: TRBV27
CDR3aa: CASSLSPDRVGTDTQYF

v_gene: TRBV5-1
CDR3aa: CASSRGGGQETQYF

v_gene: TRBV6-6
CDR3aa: CASSSLDRGTTEAFF

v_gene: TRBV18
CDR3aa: CASSPGTGGNSPLHF

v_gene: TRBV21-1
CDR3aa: CASSVSDGAGLDTDTQYF

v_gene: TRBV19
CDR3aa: CASSGRTGYAGANVLTF

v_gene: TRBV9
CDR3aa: CASSVTGKETQYF

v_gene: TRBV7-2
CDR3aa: CASSLAPGVGTEAFF

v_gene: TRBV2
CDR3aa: CASSRDPGVVRKGYSNQPQHF

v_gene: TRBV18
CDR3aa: CASSPLRDTLPTEQYF

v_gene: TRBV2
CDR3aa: CASSGGQGRWETQYF

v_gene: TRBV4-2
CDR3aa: CASSQTSGTAYEQYF

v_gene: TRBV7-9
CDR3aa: CASSEKKGGNTEAFF

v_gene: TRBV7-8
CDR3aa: CASTGTALNQPQHF

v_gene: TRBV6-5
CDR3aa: CASSYRPAGFNYGYTF

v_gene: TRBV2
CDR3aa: CASSGGESVGYTF

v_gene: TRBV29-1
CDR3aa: CSGTGTRVEQFF

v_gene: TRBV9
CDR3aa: CASSVGAFETDTQYF

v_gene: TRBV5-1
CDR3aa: CASSLGAGRDETQYF